These 21 T cell receptor beta chains came from one sample sequenced in a study of patients and donors after allogeneic stem cell transplantation. TCRdb used MiXCR to reprocess the RT-PCR reads, holding one entry per CDR3 protein. The sample records approximately 160,000 distinct CDR3 sequences, about 30% being singletons. Material for sequencing was blood, either unsorted or a sorted T cell fraction (not recorded which). The receptors stem from a human donor who was either an allogeneic HSCT recipient or a stem cell or donor lymphocyte infusion donor (not recorded which). It is not recorded whose cells these are; they may come from a transplant donor.

The chain employs TRBV5-1 and TRBJ2-2, with D possibly TRBD1 on 6 matching bases. In germline, CDR1 is SGHRS, CDR2 YFSETQ. The CDR3 totals 17 residues. V lost 4 bases, J lost 2 bases, and 18 bases lay in between. CDR3 coding DNA: TGCGCCAGCAGCCCCTTGCCCGGGACAAGAAACACCGGGGAGCTGTTTTTT. Translated, it gives CASSPLPGTRNTGELFF.

The genes are TRBV4-3 and TRBJ2-6; D is perhaps TRBD1 or TRBD2 (5 bases each). CDR1 is LGHNA and CDR2 is YSLEER in the germline V gene. CDR3 length equals 15 residues. V shed 0 bases and J shed 2 bases, with 5 bases lying between them. The CDR3 loop reads CASSQEGAGANVLTF. The CDR3 nucleotides read TGCGCCAGCAGCCAAGAGGGGGCTGGGGCCAACGTCCTGACTTTC.

The chain joins TRBV11-2 to TRBJ1-1, with D unclear. Trimming cost V 1 base and J 0 bases, with 6 bases left between them. The CDR3 contains 14 residues. CDR1 is SGHAT and CDR2 is FQNNGV in the germline V gene. The CDR3 DNA sequence: TGTGCCAGCAGCTTAGGACGGCTGAACACTGAAGCTTTCTTT. This sequence encodes CASSLGRLNTEAFF.

This clonotype was observed once. This may be a read error, as it is one base from a much larger clone. V and J are TRBV29-1 and TRBJ1-1; D unclear. Trimming stripped 5 bases from V and 10 bases from J, with 14 bases between. The CDR3 has 11 residues. Germline V gene lookup returns CDR1 SQVTM and CDR2 ANQGSEA. The DNA of the CDR3 is TGCAGCGTTAACCTCTCCGGGAGAGCTTTCTTT. Encoded protein: CSVNLSGRAFF.

This rearrangement joins TRBV29-1 to TRBJ1-3; D is unresolved. V lost 3 bases, J lost 3 bases, and 9 bases lay in between. The CDR3 is made up of 13 amino acids. Germline CDR1 and CDR2: SQVTM and ANQGSEA. CDR3 protein: CSVEVQVGNTIYF. CDR3 nucleotide sequence: TGCAGCGTTGAGGTTCAGGTTGGAAACACCATATATTTT.

This clonotype was observed many times. The rearrangement joins TRBV12-3 or TRBV12-4 to TRBJ2-4, with 14 bases identical to TRBD2. V shed 6 bases and J 14 bases; nucleotides not matched to a gene: 9. The CDR3 has 14 amino acids. Here the CDR3 DNA reads TGTGCCAGCAGCCCCCGACTAGCGGGAGGGCCGGAGTACTTC. It is translated as CASSPRLAGGPEYF.

This clonotype was seen only a few times. The chain combines TRBV7-3 with TRBJ1-6; D is perhaps TRBD1 (5 bases). Trimming shortened V by 5 bases and J by 4 bases, and 18 bases separated the two germline ends. CDR1 and CDR2 from the germline V gene are SGHTA and FQGTGA. The CDR3 consists of 17 residues. The CDR3 DNA sequence: TGTGCCAGCAGCCGAGGTTCGGGCAGGGCATATAATTCACCCCTCCACTTT. Protein sequence: CASSRGSGRAYNSPLHF.

The chain uses TRBV4-3 and TRBJ2-7; D is perhaps TRBD2 (5 bases). The CDR3 sequence is 15 residues long. Germline V gives CDR1 LGHNA, CDR2 YSLEER. Between the trimmed V and J ends, which lost 4 bases and 2 bases, there was a span of 15 bases. The CDR3 loop is CASSLESSGAYEQYF. The CDR3 region has the DNA TGCGCCAGCAGCCTTGAAAGCAGCGGAGCCTACGAGCAGTACTTC.

CDR3 amino acids: CASSQPWDTSSSYEQYF. As DNA, the CDR3 is TGTGCCAGCAGCCAACCCTGGGACACGTCGAGCTCCTACGAGCAGTACTTC. The chain links TRBV4-2 to TRBJ2-7, with D perhaps TRBD1 (6 bases). CDR3 size: 17 residues. Looked up from germline, CDR1 is LGHNA and CDR2 is YNFKEQ. The ends were cut back, 2 bases at V and 0 bases at J, with 17 bases in the middle.

This clonotype was recorded a few times. The chain links TRBV5-5 to TRBJ1-2, with a possible D match to TRBD1 (5 bases). The germline V and J ends were trimmed by 2 bases and 8 bases, with 13 bases remaining between them. Per the germline V gene, CDR1 is SGHKS and CDR2 is YYEKEE (reference sequence). The CDR3 is made up of 13 amino acids. Here the CDR3 DNA reads TGTGCCAGCAGCTTAGCAGCCAGGGAGGGCTACACCTTC. Protein sequence: CASSLAAREGYTF.

V is TRBV12-3 or TRBV12-4 and J is TRBJ2-3; TRBD2 aligns across 7 bases. This CDR3 has 15 amino acids. The J segment lost 10 bases and the V segment lost 5 bases, leaving 15 bases of the junction unmatched. CDR3 sequence (DNA): TGTGCCAGCAGTGGCACTAGCGCAGCGCTAAGGGCGCAGTATTTT. This codes for CASSGTSAALRAQYF.

This clonotype was seen a handful of times. The J gene is TRBJ2-3, the V gene TRBV7-9; 9 bases fit TRBD2. The trim removed 2 bases at V and 2 bases at J, leaving 2 bases unmatched. Germline loops: CDR1 SEHNR, CDR2 FQNEAQ (reference sequence). This CDR3 contains 15 residues. CDR3: CASSLLAGPTDTQYF. The CDR3 DNA follows: TGTGCCAGCAGCTTACTAGCGGGGCCCACAGATACGCAGTATTTT. Looking up the rest from reference TRBV7-9 and TRBJ2-3 gives the full variable domain: DTGVSQNPRHKITKRGQNVTFRCDPISEHNRLYWYRQTLGQGPEFLTYFQNEAQLEKSRLLSDRFSAERPKGSFSTLEIQRTEQGDSAMYLCASSLLAGPTDTQYFGPGTRLTVL.

This clonotype was counted between two and nine times. The V and J genes are TRBV7-2 and TRBJ1-1; D remains unclear. Trimming removed 1 base from V and 4 bases from J, with 4 bases in between. Looked up from germline, CDR1 is SGHTA and CDR2 is FQGNSA. This CDR3 has 12 amino acids. This CDR3 reads CASSLVFTEAFF. The CDR3 DNA reads TGTGCCAGCAGCTTAGTGTTCACTGAAGCTTTCTTT.

This clonotype has a handful of counts. The chain carries TRBV3-1 and TRBJ2-5; the D gene is possibly TRBD2 (6 bases). The CDR3 is 15 amino acids. V shed 0 bases and J shed 5 bases, with 13 bases lying between them. Germline lookup yields CDR1 LGHDT and CDR2 YNNKEL (reference sequence). CDR3 residues: CASSQELAGRETQYF. The CDR3 DNA follows: TGTGCCAGCAGCCAAGAATTGGCAGGGAGGGAGACCCAGTACTTC.

This clonotype was observed at least ten times. This chain links TRBV6-5 with TRBJ1-1, with no clear D. The CDR3 consists of 12 residues. V gave up 6 bases and J gave up 5 bases, with 10 bases separating them. CDR1 and CDR2 from the germline V gene are MNHEY and SVGAGI. CDR3 DNA: TGTGCCAGCAGACTGGGCGGGACTGAAGCTTTCTTT. Its protein is CASRLGGTEAFF.

This clonotype occurred many times. V usage is TRBV27 and J usage is TRBJ1-6; D ambiguous. Trimming cost V 1 base and J 6 bases, with 10 bases left between them. Looked up from germline, CDR1 is MNHEY and CDR2 is SMNVEV (reference sequence). CDR3 length equals 15 residues. CDR3 residues: CASSLFWQPNSPLHF. The CDR3 nucleotides read TGTGCCAGCAGTTTATTTTGGCAGCCTAATTCACCCCTCCACTTT.

This clonotype has at least ten counts. The chain is built from TRBV20-1 and TRBJ1-5; 8 bases match TRBD1. The CDR3 loop spans 14 amino acids. In germline, CDR1 is DFQATT, CDR2 SNEGSKA (reference sequence). The ends lost 0 bases at V and 11 bases at J; junction bases unmatched: 9. CDR3 amino acids: CSARDPQGGMAQHF. CDR3 nucleotides: TGCAGTGCTAGAGATCCACAGGGGGGTATGGCCCAGCATTTT.

The chain couples TRBV5-1 to TRBJ2-1; possibly TRBD2 for D (5 bases). This CDR3 is built from 12 residues. The V end lost 0 bases, the J end lost 8 bases, and 6 bases lay between the germline ends. Per the germline V gene, CDR1 is SGHRS and CDR2 is YFSETQ. CDR3 region: CASSLGRDEQFF. The CDR3 bases are TGCGCCAGCAGCTTGGGGCGGGATGAGCAGTTCTTC.

The CDR3 protein is CASSSGLAGAGPKNIQYF. For the CDR3, the DNA is TGTGCCAGCAGTTCCGGACTAGCGGGAGCGGGCCCCAAAAACATTCAGTACTTC. The chain is built from TRBV3-1 and TRBJ2-4; TRBD2 matches 13 bases. Germline values: CDR1 LGHDT, CDR2 YNNKEL (reference sequence). Unmatched junction bases numbered 10, after V lost 6 bases and J lost 2 bases. The CDR3 runs 18 residues.

This rearrangement joins TRBV12-3 or TRBV12-4 to TRBJ2-1; TRBD2 matches at 11 bases. The CDR3 runs 16 residues. Unmatched junction bases numbered 3, after V lost 5 bases and J lost 0 bases. The CDR3 region is CASSRLAGRSYNEQFF. The CDR3 bases are TGTGCCAGCAGTAGACTAGCGGGACGCTCCTACAATGAGCAGTTCTTC.

In this sample, this clonotype turned up a few times. In DNA, the CDR3 is TGCGCCAGCAGCCAAGGGCTAGCGGGAGAGACCGGGGAGCTGTTTTTT. Its translation: CASSQGLAGETGELFF. The rearrangement links TRBV4-3 to TRBJ2-2, with TRBD2 identical over 10 bases. The CDR3 totals 16 residues. Germline CDR1 reads LGHNA; CDR2 reads YSLEER. After removal of 1 base from V and 5 bases from J, the junction contained 4 bases not matched to a gene.